This is a list of T cell receptor beta chains from one sample in a study of blood T cells in healthy people across ages. TCRdb recomputed calls from the 5' RACE reads with MiXCR, one row per CDR3 protein. The sample has about 1.5 million distinct CDR3 sequences, roughly 40% seen once. The sample comprised blood. The receptors were sampled from a woman younger than 30 in good health. Both conserved end residues are part of each CDR3. The D gene is left open where the match is weak. Clone size, where shown, is once, few, many, or a class for clones that have expanded.

v_call: TRBV5-1
cdr3_length: 13
j_call: TRBJ2-3
clone_size: few
d_call: TRBD1
cdr3_aa: CASRPDRVDTQYF
cdr3_nt: TGCGCCAGCAGGCCTGACAGGGTGGATACGCAGTATTTT

v_call: TRBV11-2
cdr3_length: 17
j_call: TRBJ2-7
clone_size: NA
d_call: NA
cdr3_aa: CASSLDPGASSYNEQYF
cdr3_nt: TGTGCCAGCAGCTTAGATCCCGGCGCGAGCTCCTACAATGAGCAGTACTTC

v_call: TRBV28
cdr3_length: 15
j_call: TRBJ1-2
clone_size: NA
d_call: NA
cdr3_aa: CASSSGGKYYYDYTF
cdr3_nt: TGTGCCAGCAGTTCAGGCGGGAAATACTACTATGACTACACCTTC

v_call: TRBV10-3
cdr3_length: 11
j_call: TRBJ1-2
clone_size: NA
d_call: TRBD1
cdr3_aa: CATTGAAGYTF
cdr3_nt: TGTGCCACGACAGGGGCCGCTGGCTACACCTTC

v_call: TRBV5-4
cdr3_length: 15
j_call: TRBJ2-7
clone_size: NA
d_call: NA
cdr3_aa: CASSLEGAATYEQYF
cdr3_nt: TGTGCCAGCAGCTTGGAGGGTGCGGCCACCTACGAGCAGTACTTC

v_call: TRBV4-1
cdr3_length: 17
j_call: TRBJ2-1
clone_size: NA
d_call: NA
cdr3_aa: CASSQDFQADSYNEQFF
cdr3_nt: TGCGCCAGCAGCCAGGATTTTCAGGCGGACTCCTACAATGAGCAGTTCTTC

v_call: TRBV27
cdr3_length: 15
j_call: TRBJ1-2
clone_size: NA
d_call: NA
cdr3_aa: CASSSSRDTHYGYTF
cdr3_nt: TGTGCCAGCAGTTCATCAAGGGACACCCACTATGGCTACACCTTC

v_call: TRBV20-1
cdr3_length: 14
j_call: TRBJ2-3
clone_size: NA
d_call: TRBD2
cdr3_aa: CSTRGASITDTQYF
cdr3_nt: TGCAGTACGCGGGGGGCCTCCATCACAGATACGCAGTATTTT

v_call: TRBV11-2
cdr3_length: 16
j_call: TRBJ1-4
clone_size: NA
d_call: TRBD1
cdr3_aa: CASSLEGGTANEKLFF
cdr3_nt: TGTGCCAGCAGCTTAGAGGGGGGGACAGCTAATGAAAAACTGTTTTTT

v_call: TRBV12-3/TRBV12-4
cdr3_length: 14
j_call: TRBJ2-4
clone_size: NA
d_call: TRBD2
cdr3_aa: CASRMTSGTLEQYF
cdr3_nt: TGTGCCAGCAGGATGACTAGCGGGACCCTTGAGCAGTACTTC

v_call: TRBV7-2
cdr3_length: 16
j_call: TRBJ2-7
clone_size: NA
d_call: TRBD2
cdr3_aa: CACRTSGSGSIYEQYF
cdr3_nt: TGTGCCTGCAGGACTAGCGGGAGTGGTTCAATATACGAGCAGTACTTC

v_call: TRBV3-1
cdr3_length: 12
j_call: TRBJ2-3
clone_size: NA
d_call: NA
cdr3_aa: CASKHNTDTQYF
cdr3_nt: TGTGCCAGCAAGCATAACACAGATACGCAGTATTTT

v_call: TRBV28
cdr3_length: 12
j_call: TRBJ1-5
clone_size: few
d_call: NA
cdr3_aa: CASSPRGQPQHF
cdr3_nt: TGTGCCAGCAGCCCCAGGGGTCAGCCCCAGCATTTT

v_call: TRBV7-2
cdr3_length: 16
j_call: TRBJ2-7
clone_size: NA
d_call: TRBD1
cdr3_aa: CASSYSGGTGVWEQYF
cdr3_nt: TGTGCCAGCAGCTATTCAGGCGGGACAGGGGTGTGGGAGCAGTACTTC

v_call: TRBV2
cdr3_length: 16
j_call: TRBJ2-3
clone_size: NA
d_call: TRBD2
cdr3_aa: CASSKTSGGPPDTQYF
cdr3_nt: TGTGCCAGTTCGAAGACTAGCGGGGGCCCCCCAGATACGCAGTATTTT

v_call: TRBV28
cdr3_length: 14
j_call: TRBJ1-5
clone_size: few
d_call: NA
cdr3_aa: CATLWRAINQPQHF
cdr3_nt: TGTGCCACCTTATGGCGGGCGATCAATCAGCCCCAGCATTTT

v_call: TRBV2
cdr3_length: 14
j_call: TRBJ1-1
clone_size: NA
d_call: TRBD1
cdr3_aa: CASSDGQGATEAFF
cdr3_nt: TGTGCCAGCAGTGACGGACAGGGGGCCACTGAAGCTTTCTTT

v_call: TRBV4-2
cdr3_length: 16
j_call: TRBJ2-1
clone_size: NA
d_call: TRBD1
cdr3_aa: CASSPEDRGARNEQFF
cdr3_nt: TGTGCCAGCAGCCCCGAGGACAGGGGTGCAAGGAATGAGCAGTTCTTC

v_call: TRBV9
cdr3_length: 15
j_call: TRBJ1-6
clone_size: few
d_call: TRBD1
cdr3_aa: CASSGSGQGNSPLHF
cdr3_nt: TGTGCCAGCAGCGGATCGGGACAGGGAAATTCACCCCTCCACTTT

v_call: TRBV5-1
cdr3_length: 15
j_call: TRBJ2-7
clone_size: NA
d_call: TRBD1
cdr3_aa: CASRNGQGLVDEQYF
cdr3_nt: TGCGCCAGTAGAAACGGACAGGGGCTGGTCGACGAGCAGTACTTC

v_call: TRBV20-1
cdr3_length: 15
j_call: TRBJ2-7
clone_size: many
d_call: NA
cdr3_aa: CSARRGAGSSYEQYF
cdr3_nt: TGCAGTGCTCGAAGGGGAGCAGGGAGCTCCTACGAGCAGTACTTC

v_call: TRBV2
cdr3_length: 14
j_call: TRBJ2-2
clone_size: few
d_call: NA
cdr3_aa: CASSEDRATGELFF
cdr3_nt: TGTGCCAGCAGTGAAGACAGGGCCACCGGGGAGCTGTTTTTT

v_call: TRBV14
cdr3_length: 18
j_call: TRBJ2-3
clone_size: NA
d_call: NA
cdr3_aa: CASSRTTGWRGAADTQYF
cdr3_nt: TGTGCCAGCAGCCGAACAACAGGATGGCGCGGGGCTGCAGATACGCAGTATTTT

v_call: TRBV24-1
cdr3_length: 15
j_call: TRBJ2-5
clone_size: few
d_call: TRBD2
cdr3_aa: CATSDPGLRQETQYF
cdr3_nt: TGTGCCACCAGTGATCCGGGACTACGCCAAGAGACCCAGTACTTC

v_call: TRBV2
cdr3_length: 18
j_call: TRBJ2-4
clone_size: NA
d_call: NA
cdr3_aa: CASSEQGKTSLAKNIQYF
cdr3_nt: TGTGCCAGCAGTGAACAGGGAAAGACCTCTTTAGCCAAAAACATTCAGTACTTC

v_call: TRBV9
cdr3_length: 13
j_call: TRBJ1-6
clone_size: NA
d_call: NA
cdr3_aa: CASSGAADSPLHF
cdr3_nt: TGTGCCAGCAGCGGGGCCGCGGATTCACCCCTCCACTTT

v_call: TRBV7-9
cdr3_length: 14
j_call: TRBJ1-2
clone_size: NA
d_call: NA
cdr3_aa: CASSQAGPPNGYTF
cdr3_nt: TGTGCCAGCAGCCAAGCGGGACCGCCGAACGGCTACACCTTC

v_call: TRBV5-1
cdr3_length: 15
j_call: TRBJ2-1
clone_size: few
d_call: NA
cdr3_aa: CASGPGEYPYNEQFF
cdr3_nt: TGCGCCAGCGGTCCCGGGGAGTACCCCTACAATGAGCAGTTCTTC

v_call: TRBV5-1
cdr3_length: 13
j_call: TRBJ1-1
clone_size: NA
d_call: NA
cdr3_aa: CATGKGDYTEAFF
cdr3_nt: TGCGCCACCGGAAAGGGGGATTACACTGAAGCTTTCTTT

v_call: TRBV18
cdr3_length: 13
j_call: TRBJ2-7
clone_size: few
d_call: NA
cdr3_aa: CASSPNKAYEQYF
cdr3_nt: TGTGCCAGCTCGCCGAACAAAGCCTACGAGCAGTACTTC

v_call: TRBV20-1
cdr3_length: 13
j_call: TRBJ2-3
clone_size: few
d_call: TRBD2
cdr3_aa: CSAPTTSADTQYF
cdr3_nt: TGCAGTGCACCTACAACTAGCGCAGATACGCAGTATTTT

v_call: TRBV2
cdr3_length: 15
j_call: TRBJ2-3
clone_size: few
d_call: TRBD2
cdr3_aa: CASRETSGVGDTQYF
cdr3_nt: TGTGCCAGCAGGGAGACTAGCGGGGTAGGAGATACGCAGTATTTT

v_call: TRBV20-1
cdr3_length: 17
j_call: TRBJ2-7
clone_size: NA
d_call: TRBD2
cdr3_aa: CSARVWEGREGNYEQYF
cdr3_nt: TGCAGTGCTAGAGTGTGGGAGGGGCGCGAGGGGAACTACGAGCAGTACTTC

v_call: TRBV5-1
cdr3_length: 13
j_call: TRBJ2-7
clone_size: few
d_call: NA
cdr3_aa: CASRRASPYEQYF
cdr3_nt: TGCGCCAGCAGACGAGCGAGTCCCTACGAGCAGTACTTC

v_call: TRBV21-1
cdr3_length: 18
j_call: TRBJ1-1
clone_size: NA
d_call: NA
cdr3_aa: CASSKSVRGYKLNTEAFF
cdr3_nt: TGTGCCAGCAGCAAATCAGTCCGGGGCTATAAACTGAACACTGAAGCTTTCTTT

v_call: TRBV7-2
cdr3_length: 18
j_call: TRBJ2-1
clone_size: NA
d_call: TRBD2
cdr3_aa: CASSLGVGLAGGLGEQFF
cdr3_nt: TGTGCCAGCAGCTTAGGGGTAGGGCTAGCGGGAGGGTTGGGTGAGCAGTTCTTC

v_call: TRBV4-1
cdr3_length: 13
j_call: TRBJ2-7
clone_size: NA
d_call: TRBD1
cdr3_aa: CASSSRQGNEQYF
cdr3_nt: TGCGCCAGCAGTTCACGACAGGGTAACGAGCAGTACTTC

v_call: TRBV9
cdr3_length: 16
j_call: TRBJ1-1
clone_size: NA
d_call: NA
cdr3_aa: CASTRGWSNSYTEAFF
cdr3_nt: TGTGCCAGCACGAGAGGGTGGTCGAACTCTTACACTGAAGCTTTCTTT

v_call: TRBV28
cdr3_length: 18
j_call: TRBJ2-1
clone_size: few
d_call: NA
cdr3_aa: CASSTSGISGGSYNEQFF
cdr3_nt: TGTGCCAGCAGTACTTCAGGTATATCCGGGGGCTCTTACAATGAGCAGTTCTTC

v_call: TRBV20-1
cdr3_length: 14
j_call: TRBJ1-2
clone_size: NA
d_call: TRBD1
cdr3_aa: CSARGTQGTLGYTF
cdr3_nt: TGCAGTGCTAGGGGAACACAGGGGACGCTTGGCTACACCTTC